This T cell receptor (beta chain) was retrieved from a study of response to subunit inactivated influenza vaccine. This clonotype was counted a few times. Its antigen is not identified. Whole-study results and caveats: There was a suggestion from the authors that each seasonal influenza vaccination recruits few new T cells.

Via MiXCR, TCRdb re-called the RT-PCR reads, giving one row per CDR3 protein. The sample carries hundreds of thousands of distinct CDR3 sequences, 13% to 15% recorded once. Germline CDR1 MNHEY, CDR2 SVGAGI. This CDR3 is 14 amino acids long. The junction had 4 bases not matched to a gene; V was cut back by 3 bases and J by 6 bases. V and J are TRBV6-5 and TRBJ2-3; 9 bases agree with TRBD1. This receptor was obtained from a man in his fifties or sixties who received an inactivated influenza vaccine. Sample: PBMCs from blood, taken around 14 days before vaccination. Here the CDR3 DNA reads TGTGCCAGCAGTTATGGGACAGGGATGGATACGCAGTATTTT. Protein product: CASSYGTGMDTQYF.